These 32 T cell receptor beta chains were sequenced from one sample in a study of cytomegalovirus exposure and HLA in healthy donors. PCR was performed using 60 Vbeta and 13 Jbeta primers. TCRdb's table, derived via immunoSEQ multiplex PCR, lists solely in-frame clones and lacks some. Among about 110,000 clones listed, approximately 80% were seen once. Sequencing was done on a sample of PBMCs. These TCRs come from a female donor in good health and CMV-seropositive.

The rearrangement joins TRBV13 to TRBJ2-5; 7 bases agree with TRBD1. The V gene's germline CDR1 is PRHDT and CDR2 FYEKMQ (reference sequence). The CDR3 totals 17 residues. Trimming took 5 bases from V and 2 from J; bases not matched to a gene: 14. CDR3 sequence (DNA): TGTGCCAGCAGCCCAGCGTTAGGGACAGTTCCTCAAGAGACCCAGTACTTC. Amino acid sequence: CASSPALGTVPQETQYF. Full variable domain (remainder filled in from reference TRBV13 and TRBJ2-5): AAGVIQSPRHLIKEKRETATLKCYPIPRHDTVYWYQQGPGQDPQFLISFYEKMQSDKGSIPDRFSAQQFSDYHSELNMSSLELGDSALYFCASSPALGTVPQETQYFGPGTRLLVL.

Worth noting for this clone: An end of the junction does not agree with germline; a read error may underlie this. CDR3 residues: CSSSLTYPGIMMTEAFF. DNA for the CDR3: TGTTCCAGCAGCTTAACCTACCCAGGAATCATGATGACTGAAGCTTTCTTT. This chain connects TRBV7-9 to TRBJ1-1; D ambiguous. The CDR3 length is 17 residues. The germline gives CDR1 SEHNR, CDR2 FQNEAQ (reference sequence).

The CDR3: CASSWDRDGAKNIQYF. In DNA form, the CDR3 reads TGTGCCAGCAGTTGGGACAGGGATGGAGCCAAAAACATTCAGTACTTC. The chain carries TRBV6-6 and TRBJ2-4; 9 nucleotides agree with TRBD1. The CDR3 totals 16 residues. The V segment lost 4 bases and the J segment 0 bases; nucleotides outside the gene matches: 4. Germline CDR1 is MNHNY and CDR2 is SVGAGI (reference sequence).

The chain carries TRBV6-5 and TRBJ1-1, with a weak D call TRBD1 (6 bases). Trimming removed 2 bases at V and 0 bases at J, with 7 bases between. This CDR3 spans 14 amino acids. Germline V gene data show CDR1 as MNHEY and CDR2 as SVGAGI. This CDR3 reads CASSYGQLNTEAFF. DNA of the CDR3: TGTGCCAGCAGTTACGGACAGCTGAACACTGAAGCTTTCTTT.

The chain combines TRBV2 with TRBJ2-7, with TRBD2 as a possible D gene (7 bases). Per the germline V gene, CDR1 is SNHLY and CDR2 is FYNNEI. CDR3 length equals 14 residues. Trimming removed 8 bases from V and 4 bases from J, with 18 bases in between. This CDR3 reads CASGGQRGGYEQYF. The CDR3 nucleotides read TGTGCCAGCGGGGGGCAGAGGGGGGGGTACGAGCAGTACTTC.

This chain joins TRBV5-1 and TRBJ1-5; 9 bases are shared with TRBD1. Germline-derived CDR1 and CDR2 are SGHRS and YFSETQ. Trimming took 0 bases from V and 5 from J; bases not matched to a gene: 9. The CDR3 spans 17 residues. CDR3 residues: CASSLGVNDRGYQPQHF. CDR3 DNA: TGCGCCAGCAGCTTGGGGGTAAATGACAGGGGGTATCAGCCCCAGCATTTT.

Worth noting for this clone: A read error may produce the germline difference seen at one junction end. The CDR3 loop is CTSSLDFSMFF. The CDR3 region has the DNA TGTACCAGCAGCTTGGACTTTTCCATGTTCTTC. The chain carries TRBV5-8 and TRBJ2-1; perhaps TRBD2 as D (5 bases). The CDR3 consists of 11 residues. From germline, CDR1 is SGHTS and CDR2 YDEGEE.

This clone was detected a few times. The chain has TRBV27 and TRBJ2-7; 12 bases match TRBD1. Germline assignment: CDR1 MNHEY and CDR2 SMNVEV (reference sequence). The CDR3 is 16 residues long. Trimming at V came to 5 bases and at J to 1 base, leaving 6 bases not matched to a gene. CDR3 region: CASSKGQGAVSYEQYF. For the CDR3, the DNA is TGTGCCAGCAGTAAGGGACAGGGGGCAGTGTCCTACGAGCAGTACTTC.

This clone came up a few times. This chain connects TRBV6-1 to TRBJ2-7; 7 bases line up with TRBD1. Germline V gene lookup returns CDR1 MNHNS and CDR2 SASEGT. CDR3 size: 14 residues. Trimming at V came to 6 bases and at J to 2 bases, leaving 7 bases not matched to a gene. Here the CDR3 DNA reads TGTGCCAGCAGCCCCGGGACAGAAACCTACGAGCAGTACTTC. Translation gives CASSPGTETYEQYF.

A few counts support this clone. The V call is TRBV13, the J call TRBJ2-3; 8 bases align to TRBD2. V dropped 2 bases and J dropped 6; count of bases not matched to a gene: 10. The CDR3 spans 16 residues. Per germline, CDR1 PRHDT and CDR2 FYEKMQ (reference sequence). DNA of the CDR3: TGTGCCAGCAGCTTATGGACCGGACTAGCAACGGATACGCAGTATTTT. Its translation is CASSLWTGLATDTQYF.

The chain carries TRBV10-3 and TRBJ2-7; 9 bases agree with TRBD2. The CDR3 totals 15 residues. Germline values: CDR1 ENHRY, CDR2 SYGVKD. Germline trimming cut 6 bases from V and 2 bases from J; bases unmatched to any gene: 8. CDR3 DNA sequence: TGTGCCATCAGCGGGGGGAGCGGGAGGCCCTACGAGCAGTACTTC. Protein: CAISGGSGRPYEQYF.

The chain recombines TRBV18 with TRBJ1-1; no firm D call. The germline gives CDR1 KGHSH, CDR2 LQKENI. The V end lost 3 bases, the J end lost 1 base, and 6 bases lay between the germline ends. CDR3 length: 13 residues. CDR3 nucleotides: TGTGCCAGCTCACCTACACAGAACACTGAAGCTTTCTTT. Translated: CASSPTQNTEAFF.

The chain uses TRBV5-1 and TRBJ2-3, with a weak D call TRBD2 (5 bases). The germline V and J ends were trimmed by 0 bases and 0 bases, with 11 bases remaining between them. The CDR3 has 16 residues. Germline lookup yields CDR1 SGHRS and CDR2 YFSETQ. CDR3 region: CASSLVASLSTDTQYF. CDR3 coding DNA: TGCGCCAGCAGCTTGGTAGCTAGCCTAAGCACAGATACGCAGTATTTT.

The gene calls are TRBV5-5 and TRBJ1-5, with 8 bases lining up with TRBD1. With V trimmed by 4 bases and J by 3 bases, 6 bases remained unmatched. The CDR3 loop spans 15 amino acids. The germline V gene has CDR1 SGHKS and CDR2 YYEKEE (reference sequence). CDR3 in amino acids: CASSGVQGVNQPQHF. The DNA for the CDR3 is TGTGCCAGCAGCGGGGTACAGGGGGTCAATCAGCCCCAGCATTTT.

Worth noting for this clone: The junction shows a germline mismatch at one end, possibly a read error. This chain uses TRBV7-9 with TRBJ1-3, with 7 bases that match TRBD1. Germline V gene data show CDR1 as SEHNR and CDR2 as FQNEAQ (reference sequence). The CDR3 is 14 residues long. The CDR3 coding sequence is TGTTCCAGCAGCCTTGGGACAGCGGGAAACACCATATATTTT. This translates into CSSSLGTAGNTIYF.

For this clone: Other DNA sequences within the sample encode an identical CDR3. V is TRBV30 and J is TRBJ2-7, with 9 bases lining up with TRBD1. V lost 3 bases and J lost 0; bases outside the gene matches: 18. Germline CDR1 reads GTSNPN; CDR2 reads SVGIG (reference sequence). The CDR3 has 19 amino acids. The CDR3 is CAWSRQLYRGRSTSYEQYF. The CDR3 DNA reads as TGTGCCTGGAGCCGTCAATTATACAGGGGGCGCTCGACCTCCTACGAGCAGTACTTC.

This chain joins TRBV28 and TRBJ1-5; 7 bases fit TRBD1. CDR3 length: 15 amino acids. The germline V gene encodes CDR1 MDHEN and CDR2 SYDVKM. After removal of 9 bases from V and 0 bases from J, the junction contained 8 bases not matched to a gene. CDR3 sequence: CASRTGRYSNQPQHF. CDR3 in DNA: TGTGCCAGTAGGACAGGAAGATATAGCAATCAGCCCCAGCATTTT.

The CDR3 sequence is CASSPQPTGGLTDTQYF. CDR3 nucleotides: TGCGCCAGCAGTCCCCAGCCTACAGGGGGACTCACAGATACGCAGTATTTT. The chain combines TRBV5-1 with TRBJ2-3; 8 bases agree with TRBD1. Per the germline V gene, CDR1 is SGHRS and CDR2 is YFSETQ. The CDR3 extends over 17 amino acids. With 5 bases clipped from V and 2 bases from J, the junction kept 13 bases outside the gene matches.

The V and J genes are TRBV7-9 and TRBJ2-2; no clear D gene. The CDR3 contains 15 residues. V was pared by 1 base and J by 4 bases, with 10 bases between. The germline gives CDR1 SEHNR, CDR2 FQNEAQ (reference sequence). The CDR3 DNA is TGTGCCAGCAGCTTAGATGTGGGCCGCACCGGGGAGCTGTTTTTT. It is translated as CASSLDVGRTGELFF.

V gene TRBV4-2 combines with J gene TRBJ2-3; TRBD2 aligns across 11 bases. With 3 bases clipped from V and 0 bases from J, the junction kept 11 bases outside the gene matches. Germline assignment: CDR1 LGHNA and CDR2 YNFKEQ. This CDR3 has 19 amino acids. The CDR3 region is CASSQLLAGGKGSTDTQYF. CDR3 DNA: TGTGCCAGCAGCCAGCTCCTAGCGGGGGGTAAGGGGAGCACAGATACGCAGTATTTT.

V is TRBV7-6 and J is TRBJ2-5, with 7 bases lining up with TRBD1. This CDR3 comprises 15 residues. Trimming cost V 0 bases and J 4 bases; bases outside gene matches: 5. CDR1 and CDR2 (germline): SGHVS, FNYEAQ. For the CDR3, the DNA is TGTGCCAGCAGCTTAGCAACAGGGGTCCGAGAGACCCAGTACTTC. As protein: CASSLATGVRETQYF.

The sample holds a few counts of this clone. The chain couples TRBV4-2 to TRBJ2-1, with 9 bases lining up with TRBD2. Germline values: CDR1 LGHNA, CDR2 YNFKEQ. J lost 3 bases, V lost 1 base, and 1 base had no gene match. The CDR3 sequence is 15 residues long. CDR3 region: CASSQGLAVYNEQFF. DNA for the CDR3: TGTGCCAGCAGCCAAGGACTAGCGGTCTACAATGAGCAGTTCTTC.

The CDR3 nucleotides are TGTGCCAGCAGTACAATGACAGGGTTCAATCAGCCCCAGCATTTT. Encoded protein: CASSTMTGFNQPQHF. V is TRBV6-1 and J is TRBJ1-5; TRBD1 agrees at 7 bases. The V gene end was trimmed by 5 bases and the J gene end by 3 bases; junction bases not matched to a gene: 7. CDR1 is MNHNS, CDR2 SASEGT, per germline. CDR3 length equals 15 residues.

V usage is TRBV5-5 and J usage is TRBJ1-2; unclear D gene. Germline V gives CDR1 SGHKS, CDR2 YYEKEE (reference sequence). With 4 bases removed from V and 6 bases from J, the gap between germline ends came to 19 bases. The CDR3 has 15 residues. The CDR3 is CASSPGRTSAHGYTF. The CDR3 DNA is TGTGCCAGCAGCCCCGGGAGAACCTCAGCCCATGGCTACACCTTC.

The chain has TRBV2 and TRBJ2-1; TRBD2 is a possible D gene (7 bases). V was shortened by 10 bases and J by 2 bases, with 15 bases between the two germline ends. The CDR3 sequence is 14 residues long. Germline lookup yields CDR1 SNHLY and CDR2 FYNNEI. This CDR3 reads CATQRGTTYNEQFF. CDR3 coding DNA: TGTGCCACACAAAGGGGGACTACCTACAATGAGCAGTTCTTC.

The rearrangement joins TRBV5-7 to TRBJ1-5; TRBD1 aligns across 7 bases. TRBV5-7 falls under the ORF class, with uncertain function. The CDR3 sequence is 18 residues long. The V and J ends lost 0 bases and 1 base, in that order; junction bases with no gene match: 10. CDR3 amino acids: CASSLVGQRSWSNQPQHF. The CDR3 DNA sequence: TGTGCCAGCAGCTTGGTGGGACAGCGGTCCTGGAGCAATCAGCCCCAGCATTTT.

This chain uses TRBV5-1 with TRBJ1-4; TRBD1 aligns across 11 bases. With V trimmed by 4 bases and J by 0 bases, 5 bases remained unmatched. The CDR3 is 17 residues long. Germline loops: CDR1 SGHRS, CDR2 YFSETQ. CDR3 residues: CASSLTGQGATNEKLFF. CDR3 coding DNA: TGCGCCAGCAGCCTTACGGGACAGGGGGCAACTAATGAAAAACTGTTTTTT.

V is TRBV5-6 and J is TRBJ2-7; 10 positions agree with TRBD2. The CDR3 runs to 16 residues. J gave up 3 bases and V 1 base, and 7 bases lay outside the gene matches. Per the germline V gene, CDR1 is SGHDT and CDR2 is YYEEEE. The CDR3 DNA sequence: TGTGCCAGCAGCTTGTTGGCTAGCGGGAGTCTCTACGAGCAGTACTTC. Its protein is CASSLLASGSLYEQYF.

CDR3 sequence: CASRLAIRTVLYNEQFF. DNA of the CDR3: TGTGCAAGTCGCTTAGCGATCAGGACAGTCCTCTACAATGAGCAGTTCTTC. This chain joins TRBV12-2 and TRBJ2-1; the table's D call TRBD1 went unverified against the DNA. TRBV12-2 is a pseudogene locus. CDR3 length: 17 amino acids.

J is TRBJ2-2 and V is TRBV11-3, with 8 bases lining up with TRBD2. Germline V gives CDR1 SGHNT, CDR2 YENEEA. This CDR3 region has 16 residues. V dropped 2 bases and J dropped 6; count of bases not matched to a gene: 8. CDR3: CASSLSIAGNSGELFF. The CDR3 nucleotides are TGTGCCAGCAGCTTATCTATAGCGGGAAATTCCGGGGAGCTGTTTTTT.

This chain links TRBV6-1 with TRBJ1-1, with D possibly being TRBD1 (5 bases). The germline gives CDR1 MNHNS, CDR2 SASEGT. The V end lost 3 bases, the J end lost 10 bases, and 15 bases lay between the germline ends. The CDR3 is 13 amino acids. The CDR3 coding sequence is TGTGCCAGCAGTGAGATCCGGCAGGGAAGAGCTTTCTTT. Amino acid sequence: CASSEIRQGRAFF.

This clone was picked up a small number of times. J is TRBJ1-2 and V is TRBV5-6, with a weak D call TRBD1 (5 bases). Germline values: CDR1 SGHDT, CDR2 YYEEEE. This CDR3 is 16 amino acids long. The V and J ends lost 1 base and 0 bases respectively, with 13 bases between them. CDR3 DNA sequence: TGTGCCAGCAGCTTGTTCGGAGGGGCCACTAACTATGGCTACACCTTC. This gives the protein CASSLFGGATNYGYTF.